A single sample gave rise to the 20 T cell receptor beta chains below, sequenced in a study of blood T cells in healthy people across ages. Primed by a sample-barcoded 5' primer and a J-beta primer mix, a second PCR proceeded for 7 to 11 cycles. TCRdb passed the 5' RACE reads through MiXCR, listing each CDR3 protein once. The sample yields around 990,000 distinct CDR3 sequences, more than 30% seen once. Sequencing was performed on blood. The receptors derive from a man younger than 30 in good health.

This clonotype has just a few counts. The chain carries TRBV13 and TRBJ1-2, with TRBD1 identical over 7 bases. CDR1 and CDR2 (germline): PRHDT, FYEKMQ (reference sequence). With V trimmed by 3 bases and J by 6 bases, 7 bases remained unmatched. The CDR3 sequence is 14 residues long. CDR3 sequence (DNA): TGTGCCAGCAGCTTTGGGACAGATCTGAATGGCTACACCTTC. This gives the protein CASSFGTDLNGYTF.

CDR3 protein: CASSPYRGSKNIQYF. The CDR3 nucleotides read TGTGCCAGCAGCCCTTACAGGGGGTCCAAAAACATTCAGTACTTC. The gene calls are TRBV9 and TRBJ2-4, with 8 bases matching TRBD1. The CDR3 totals 15 residues. The junction had 5 bases not matched to a gene; V was cut back by 4 bases and J by 2 bases. CDR1 is SGDLS, CDR2 YYNGEE, per germline.

This rearrangement joins TRBV2 to TRBJ2-5; 12 bases line up with TRBD2. V shed 2 bases, J shed 2 bases, and the junction held 9 bases outside the gene matches. The CDR3 runs 18 residues. Per the germline V gene, CDR1 is SNHLY and CDR2 is FYNNEI. CDR3 sequence (DNA): TGTGCCAGCAGTGAAAGATCTAGCGGGGGGGCATGGCAAGAGACCCAGTACTTC. This sequence encodes CASSERSSGGAWQETQYF.

The chain recombines TRBV14 with TRBJ2-5; D may be TRBD1 (5 bases). V gave up 6 bases and J gave up 5 bases, with 13 bases separating them. CDR1 SGHDN and CDR2 FVKESK come from the germline V gene. The CDR3 totals 13 residues. CDR3: CASSQGYVETQYF. The CDR3 DNA sequence: TGTGCCAGCAGTCAGGGATACGTCGAGACCCAGTACTTC.

This clonotype was seen repeatedly, ten times or more. V usage is TRBV5-1 and J usage is TRBJ2-3; no clear D. Trimming took off 3 bases at V and 2 bases at J, with 10 bases between the two ends. Germline CDR1 SGHRS, CDR2 YFSETQ. The CDR3 has 14 residues. CDR3 in amino acids: CASSSRRFTDTQYF. In DNA, the CDR3 is TGCGCCAGCAGCTCCAGACGGTTCACAGATACGCAGTATTTT.

This clonotype turned up a few times. This chain links TRBV20-1 with TRBJ2-1; D perhaps matches TRBD2 (6 bases). The CDR3 runs 17 residues. Trimming pared 0 bases from V and 0 bases from J, leaving 15 bases between. The V gene's germline CDR1 is DFQATT and CDR2 SNEGSKA (reference sequence). CDR3 bases: TGCAGTGCTAGAGAGGTTAGCGGCGGAAGCTCCTACAATGAGCAGTTCTTC. Protein: CSAREVSGGSSYNEQFF.

This clonotype has a handful of counts. The CDR3 DNA reads TGTGCCAGCAGCGGCCCAGGGTATGAGCAGTACTTC. It specifies CASSGPGYEQYF. V gene TRBV11-2 combines with J gene TRBJ2-7; D is perhaps TRBD1 (5 bases). Deletions cut 5 bases from V and 7 bases from J, with 12 bases between. Germline-derived CDR1 and CDR2 are SGHAT and FQNNGV. CDR3 length equals 12 residues.

The chain couples TRBV6-2 or TRBV6-3 to TRBJ2-1; D is ambiguous. In germline, CDR1 is MNHEY, CDR2 SVGEGT. The CDR3 is made up of 14 amino acids. V lost 7 bases to trimming and J lost 1 base, with 11 bases between them. The CDR3 is CASNPGASYNEQFF. In DNA form, the CDR3 reads TGTGCCAGCAATCCGGGCGCTTCCTACAATGAGCAGTTCTTC.

At least ten counts were recorded for this clonotype. J is TRBJ2-3 and V is TRBV29-1, with a weak D call TRBD2 (5 bases). Germline values: CDR1 SQVTM, CDR2 ANQGSEA. CDR3 length equals 15 residues. Trimming took off 4 bases at V and 1 base at J, with 15 bases between the two ends. The CDR3 nucleotides read TGCAGCGTTGTGTTACTAGGAACTGGCACAGATACGCAGTATTTT. Protein sequence: CSVVLLGTGTDTQYF.

The sample holds a few counts of this clonotype. The rearrangement joins TRBV5-1 to TRBJ2-7; D might be TRBD1 (6 bases). CDR1 and CDR2 from the germline V gene are SGHRS and YFSETQ. This CDR3 has 14 amino acids. Between the trimmed V and J ends, which lost 0 bases and 3 bases, there was a span of 10 bases. The CDR3 DNA reads as TGCGCCAGCAGCTTGGACCAGGGGAACTACGAGCAGTACTTC. It encodes CASSLDQGNYEQYF. Filled out from reference TRBV5-1 and TRBJ2-7, the complete variable domain reads KAGVTQTPRYLIKTRGQQVTLSCSPISGHRSVSWYQQTPGQGLQFLFEYFSETQRNKGNFPGRFSGRQFSNSRSEMNVSTLELGDSALYLCASSLDQGNYEQYFGPGTRLTVT.

This clonotype was counted between two and nine times. The J gene is TRBJ2-5, the V gene TRBV20-1; maybe TRBD2 (5 bases). Germline lookup yields CDR1 DFQATT and CDR2 SNEGSKA (reference sequence). This CDR3 is built from 15 residues. Trimming stripped 3 bases from V and 2 bases from J, with 16 bases between. Here the CDR3 DNA reads TGCAGTGCTAGGGGTCTAGCCCCGTTTCAAGAGACCCAGTACTTC. As protein: CSARGLAPFQETQYF.

The rearrangement joins TRBV3-1 to TRBJ1-2; D call uncertain. CDR3 length: 12 residues. Trimming removed 4 bases from V and 12 bases from J, with 15 bases in between. CDR1 is LGHDT, CDR2 YNNKEL, per germline (reference sequence). The CDR3 DNA sequence: TGTGCCAGCAGCCCAGACCGCGGAGGCGACACCTTC. Protein: CASSPDRGGDTF.

The chain couples TRBV6-5 to TRBJ1-4; D is undetermined. V shed 0 bases and J shed 6 bases, with 11 bases lying between them. Germline assignment: CDR1 MNHEY and CDR2 SVGAGI. The CDR3 contains 15 residues. The CDR3, as DNA: TGTGCCAGCAGTTACTCGTGGGAAGCGGATGAAAAACTGTTTTTT. This gives the protein CASSYSWEADEKLFF.

This clonotype was counted a few times. The chain carries TRBV20-1 and TRBJ2-1; weak D call: TRBD2 (7 bases). Trimming took off 4 bases at V and 5 bases at J, with 15 bases between the two ends. The germline gives CDR1 DFQATT, CDR2 SNEGSKA (reference sequence). There are 14 residues in the CDR3. The DNA for the CDR3 is TGCAGTGCTAAGGGGGGGACCTCGAACAATGAGCAGTTCTTC. Residues: CSAKGGTSNNEQFF.

The chain is built from TRBV7-9 and TRBJ2-4; D is tentatively TRBD1 or TRBD2 (5 bases each). The V gene lost 1 base and the J gene lost 7 bases, with 14 bases spanning the gap. The CDR3 contains 15 residues. The germline V gene has CDR1 SEHNR and CDR2 FQNEAQ (reference sequence). The chain's CDR3 is CASSLDWDRSNIQYF. In nucleotides, the CDR3 is TGTGCCAGCAGCTTAGATTGGGACCGGAGCAACATTCAGTACTTC.

This sequence joins TRBV6-5 and TRBJ1-2; weak D call: TRBD1 (6 bases). Trimming cost V 3 bases and J 6 bases, with 20 bases left between them. There are 16 residues in the CDR3. CDR1 MNHEY and CDR2 SVGAGI come from the germline V gene. CDR3 sequence: CASSYGGHGPQDGYTF. As DNA, the CDR3 is TGTGCCAGCAGTTATGGGGGACATGGCCCTCAGGATGGCTACACCTTC.

The V and J genes are TRBV7-2 and TRBJ2-3; D assignment may be TRBD1 or TRBD2 (6 bases each). CDR3 length: 14 amino acids. Trimming removed 1 base from V and 9 bases from J, with 14 bases in between. The germline gives CDR1 SGHTA, CDR2 FQGNSA. The CDR3 DNA is TGTGCCAGCAGCTTAGGCCAGGGGACTCGGACGCAGTATTTT. It codes for CASSLGQGTRTQYF.

The gene calls are TRBV11-1 and TRBJ2-1; D unclear. Trimming removed 3 bases at V and 2 bases at J, with 11 bases between. This CDR3 is 15 amino acids long. Germline loops: CDR1 SGHAT, CDR2 FQDESV (reference sequence). The CDR3 sequence: CASSFQGRAYNEQFF. In DNA, the CDR3 is TGTGCCAGCAGCTTTCAAGGGCGAGCCTACAATGAGCAGTTCTTC.

This clonotype appeared once. A read error may explain this, as a much larger clone is one base away. The chain combines TRBV5-1 with TRBJ1-2; maybe TRBD1 (5 bases). The CDR3 totals 15 residues. Looked up from germline, CDR1 is SGHRS and CDR2 is YFSETQ. V was trimmed by 3 bases and J by 6 bases, leaving 18 bases between them. The CDR3 DNA sequence: TGCGCCAGCAGCTCTGGACAAATGCCAAACCATGGCTACACCTTC. It translates to CASSSGQMPNHGYTF.

This clonotype was recorded a few times. This chain uses TRBV5-1 with TRBJ2-2, with D unclear. V lost 0 bases and J 2 bases, leaving 8 bases between the germline ends. CDR1 and CDR2 from the germline V gene are SGHRS and YFSETQ. The CDR3 loop spans 15 amino acids. As DNA, the CDR3 is TGCGCCAGCAGCTTGGGCCGCGCCAACACCGGGGAGCTGTTTTTT. This translates into CASSLGRANTGELFF.